Listed below are T cell receptor beta chains from one sample, sequenced in a study of cytomegalovirus exposure and HLA in healthy donors. Sequencing was performed with immunoSEQ multiplex PCR; in TCRdb, only in-frame clones are kept and a portion is missing. The repertoire holds some 220,000 clones, with 77% as singletons. The sample consisted of PBMCs. The receptors were gathered from a woman aged 55-70 years in good health and CMV-seropositive. CDR3s include the opening cysteine and the closing phenylalanine or tryptophan. The D gene is left open where the match is weak. Only part of the rows carry a size: once, few, many, or a class if the clone is expanded.

J,size,D,V,DNA,CDR3
TRBJ2-7,-,-,TRBV5-4,TGTGCCAGCAGCTTGGACAGGGAAGACGAGCAGTACTTC,CASSLDREDEQYF
TRBJ2-5,-,-,TRBV2,TGTGCCAGCAGTGTTGGGGGAGGTCCCCAAGAGACCCAGTACTTC,CASSVGGGPQETQYF
TRBJ1-2,few,TRBD1,TRBV6-5,TGTGCCAGCAGTTACGCGTCCGGGACAGGGAGAGGCTACACCTTC,CASSYASGTGRGYTF
TRBJ2-1,few,TRBD2,TRBV11-2,TGTGCCAGCAGCCCCGGAGGTAGCGGGTCCTACAATGAGCAGTTCTTC,CASSPGGSGSYNEQFF
TRBJ2-1,-,-,TRBV5-1,TGCGCCAGCAGCTTGATTCTAGCATCGGAGCAGTTCTTC,CASSLILASEQFF
TRBJ1-6,once,-,TRBV7-6,TGTGCCAGCAGCTTAGACGGGGATTCACCCCTCCACTTT,CASSLDGDSPLHF
TRBJ2-7,-,TRBD1,TRBV5-4,TGTGCCAGCAGCTTGGTTGGTACAGGGGGCGACGAGCAGTACTTC,CASSLVGTGGDEQYF
TRBJ1-5,-,-,TRBV7-8,TGTGCCAGCAGCTTATGGCAGGATAGCAATCAGCCCCAGCATTTT,CASSLWQDSNQPQHF
TRBJ2-7,few,TRBD2,TRBV11-2,TGTGCCAGCAGCCTTAGGCGGGGGGTCGTTTCGTACGAGCAGTACTTC,CASSLRRGVVSYEQYF
TRBJ2-1,-,-,TRBV19,TGTGCCAGTAGTATCGGGCAGGGTAACTACAATGAGCAGTTCTTC,CASSIGQGNYNEQFF
TRBJ2-2,-,-,TRBV4-1,TGCGCCAGCAGCCAACCGGAGGGGCAGGGGGCCGGGGAGCTGTTTTTT,CASSQPEGQGAGELFF
TRBJ2-5,-,-,TRBV28,TGTGCCAGCAATATACAGGGTCCGGAGACCCAGTACTTC,CASNIQGPETQYF
TRBJ1-1,-,-,TRBV10-3,TGTGCCATCAGTGAAACAGGGTCGGACACTGAAGCTTTCTTT,CAISETGSDTEAFF
TRBJ2-7,-,-,TRBV30,TGTGCCTGGAGTAACGCGGTCAAACTAAACTCCTACGAGCAGTACTTC,CAWSNAVKLNSYEQYF
TRBJ2-3,-,TRBD2,TRBV2,TGTGCCAGCAGTCGGAGCGGGGGAAGCACAGATACGCAGTATTTT,CASSRSGGSTDTQYF
TRBJ2-7,few,TRBD2,TRBV28,TGTGCCAGCACAACTAGCGGCCTTACCTACGAGCAGTACTTC,CASTTSGLTYEQYF
TRBJ1-2,-,-,TRBV7-9,TGTGCCAGCAGCTTGCGACAGGTATTCCTTACTAACTATGGCTACACCTTC,CASSLRQVFLTNYGYTF